Detailed here is one TCR beta chain. Its antigen remains unknown. Assay: immunoSEQ multiplex PCR; the TCRdb copy retains only in-frame clones and omits some. This specimen shows more than 110,000 clones; the ten leading clones hold 2% to 2.5%. Per germline, CDR1 SQVTM and CDR2 ANQGSEA. The CDR3 contains 12 residues. The V and J ends lost 3 bases and 4 bases respectively, with 9 bases between them. This entry is derived from a study of T cell responses to AZD1222 COVID-19 vaccine. Points from the study as a whole: Among the donors, most were white British and more were female, and clonal diversity was possibly underestimated.

Sample: peripheral blood. The chain combines TRBV29-1 with TRBJ1-2, with no clear D. This sequence was found in an adult in good health. As DNA, the CDR3 is TGCAGCGTTGATATGGGCCCCTATGGCTACACCTTC. This sequence encodes CSVDMGPYGYTF.